The clone carrying this T cell receptor beta chain has just a few counts. What it binds is not known. This entry is derived from a study of OX40 agonist ivuxolimab in advanced cancers. Findings and limits, study-wide: Normalized T-cell clonal expansion was also low in some nonresponders.

Sequencing used immunoSEQ multiplex PCR; TCRdb keeps in-frame clones, though not all of them. The sample yields 13,000 or so clones, about three quarters seen once. The CDR3 is made up of 14 amino acids. After removal of 1 base from V and 4 bases from J, the junction contained 2 bases not matched to a gene. From germline, CDR1 is MGHRA and CDR2 YSYEKL. This sample comprised CD4+ or CD8+ T cells sorted from blood, obtained in a trial of the OX40 agonist ivuxolimab. This TCR came from an adult with an advanced solid tumor such as melanoma, head and neck, liver or kidney cancer. The chain links TRBV4-1 to TRBJ1-1, with 8 bases matching TRBD1. The DNA of the CDR3 is TGCGCCAGCAGCCAAGGACAGGGGACCACTGAAGCTTTCTTT. Translation: CASSQGQGTTEAFF.